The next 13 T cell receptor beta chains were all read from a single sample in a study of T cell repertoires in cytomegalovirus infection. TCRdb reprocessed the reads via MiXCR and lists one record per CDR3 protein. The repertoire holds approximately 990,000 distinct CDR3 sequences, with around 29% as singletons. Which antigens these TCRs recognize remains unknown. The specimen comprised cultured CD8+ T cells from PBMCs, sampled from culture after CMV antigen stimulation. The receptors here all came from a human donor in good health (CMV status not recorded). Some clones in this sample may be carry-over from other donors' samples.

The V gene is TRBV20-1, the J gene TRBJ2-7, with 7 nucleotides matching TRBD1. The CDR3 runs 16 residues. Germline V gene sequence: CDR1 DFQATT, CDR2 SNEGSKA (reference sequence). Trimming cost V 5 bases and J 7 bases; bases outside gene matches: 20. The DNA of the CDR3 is TGCAGTGCTCAGTCACTCAGGGGGTTTGGTTCTGAGGAGCAGTACGTC. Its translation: CSAQSLRGFGSEEQYV.

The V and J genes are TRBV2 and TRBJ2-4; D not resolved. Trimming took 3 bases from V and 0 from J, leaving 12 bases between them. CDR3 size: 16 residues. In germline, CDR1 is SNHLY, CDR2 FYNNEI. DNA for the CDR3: TGTGCCAGCAGTGATGTAAACAGCCTAGCCAAAAACATTCAGTACTTC. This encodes CASSDVNSLAKNIQYF.

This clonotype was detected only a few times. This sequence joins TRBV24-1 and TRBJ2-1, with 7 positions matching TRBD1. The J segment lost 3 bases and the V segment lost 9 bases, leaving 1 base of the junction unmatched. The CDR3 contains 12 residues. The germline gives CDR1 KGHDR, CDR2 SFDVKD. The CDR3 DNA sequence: TGTGCCACCGGGGACAGCTACAATGAGCAGTTCTTC. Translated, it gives CATGDSYNEQFF.

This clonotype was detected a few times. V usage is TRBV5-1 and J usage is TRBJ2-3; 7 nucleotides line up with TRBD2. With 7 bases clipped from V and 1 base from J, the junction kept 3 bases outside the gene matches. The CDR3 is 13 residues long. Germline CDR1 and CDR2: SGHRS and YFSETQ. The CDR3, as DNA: TGCGCCAGCGGGGAGGGACGCACAGATACGCAGTATTTT. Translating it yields CASGEGRTDTQYF.

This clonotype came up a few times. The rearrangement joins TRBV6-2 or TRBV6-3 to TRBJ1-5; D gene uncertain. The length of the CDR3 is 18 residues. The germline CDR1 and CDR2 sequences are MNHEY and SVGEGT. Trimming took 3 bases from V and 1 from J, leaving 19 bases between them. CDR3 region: CASSYPQDFGYSNQPQHF. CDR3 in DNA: TGTGCCAGCAGTTATCCCCAAGACTTTGGCTACAGCAATCAGCCCCAGCATTTT.

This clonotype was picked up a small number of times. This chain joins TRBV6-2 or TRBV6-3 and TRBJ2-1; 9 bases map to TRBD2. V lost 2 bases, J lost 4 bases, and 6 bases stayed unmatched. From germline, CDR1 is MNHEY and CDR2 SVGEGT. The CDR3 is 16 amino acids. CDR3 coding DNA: TGTGCCAGCAGTTACCTTCAGCGGGGGGCGTACAATGAGCAGTTCTTC. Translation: CASSYLQRGAYNEQFF.

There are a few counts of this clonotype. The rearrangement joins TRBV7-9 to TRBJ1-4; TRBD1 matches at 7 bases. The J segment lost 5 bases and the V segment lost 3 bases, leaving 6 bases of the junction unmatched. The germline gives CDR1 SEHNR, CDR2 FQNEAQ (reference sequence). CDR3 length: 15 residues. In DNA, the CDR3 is TGTGCCAGCAGCTTCCGGGGACAGCAAAATGAAAAACTGTTTTTT. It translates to CASSFRGQQNEKLFF.

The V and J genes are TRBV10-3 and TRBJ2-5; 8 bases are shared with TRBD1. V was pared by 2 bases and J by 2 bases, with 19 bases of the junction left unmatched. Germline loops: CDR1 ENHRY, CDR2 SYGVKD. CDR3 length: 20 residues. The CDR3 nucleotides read TGTGCCATCAGTGAGCCCCTGACAGGGGACAACGATTATAAGCAAGAGACCCAGTACTTC. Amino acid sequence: CAISEPLTGDNDYKQETQYF.

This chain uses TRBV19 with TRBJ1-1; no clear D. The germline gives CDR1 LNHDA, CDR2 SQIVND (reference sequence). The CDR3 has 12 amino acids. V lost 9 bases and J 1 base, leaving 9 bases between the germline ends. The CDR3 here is CASKWANTEAFF. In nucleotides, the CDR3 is TGTGCCAGCAAGTGGGCGAACACTGAAGCTTTCTTT.

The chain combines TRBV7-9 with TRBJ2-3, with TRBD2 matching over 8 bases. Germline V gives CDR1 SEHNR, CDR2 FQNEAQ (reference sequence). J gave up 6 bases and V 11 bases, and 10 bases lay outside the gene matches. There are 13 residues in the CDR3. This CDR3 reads CAPREGGHDTQYF. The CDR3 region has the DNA TGTGCCCCCCGGGAGGGGGGGCACGATACGCAGTATTTT.

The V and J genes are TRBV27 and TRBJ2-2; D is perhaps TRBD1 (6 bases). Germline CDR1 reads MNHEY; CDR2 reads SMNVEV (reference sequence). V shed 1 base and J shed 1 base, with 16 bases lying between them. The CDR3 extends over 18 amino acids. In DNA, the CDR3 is TGTGCCAGCAGTTTATGGGGAGACAGGACCCTGAACACCGGGGAGCTGTTTTTT. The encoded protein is CASSLWGDRTLNTGELFF.

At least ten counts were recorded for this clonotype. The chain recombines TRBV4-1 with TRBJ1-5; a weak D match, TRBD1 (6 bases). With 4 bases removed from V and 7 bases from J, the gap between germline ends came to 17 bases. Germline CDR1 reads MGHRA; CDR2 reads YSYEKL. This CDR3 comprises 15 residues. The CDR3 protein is CASSLGGTFSQPQHF. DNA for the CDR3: TGCGCCAGCAGCCTAGGGGGGACATTCTCCCAGCCCCAGCATTTT.

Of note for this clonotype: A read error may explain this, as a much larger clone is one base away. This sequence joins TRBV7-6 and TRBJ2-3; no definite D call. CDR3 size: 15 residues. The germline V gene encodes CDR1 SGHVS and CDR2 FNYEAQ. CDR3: CASNLSGFATDTQYF. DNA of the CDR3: TGTGCCAGCAACTTAAGTGGATTTGCGACAGATACGCAGTATTTT. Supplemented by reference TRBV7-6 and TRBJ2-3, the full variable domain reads GAGVSQSPRYKVTKRGQDVALRCDPISGHVSLYWYRQALGQGPEFLTYFNYEAQQDKSGLPNDRFSAERPEGSISTLTIQRTEQRDSAMYRCASNLSGFATDTQYFGPGTRLTVL.